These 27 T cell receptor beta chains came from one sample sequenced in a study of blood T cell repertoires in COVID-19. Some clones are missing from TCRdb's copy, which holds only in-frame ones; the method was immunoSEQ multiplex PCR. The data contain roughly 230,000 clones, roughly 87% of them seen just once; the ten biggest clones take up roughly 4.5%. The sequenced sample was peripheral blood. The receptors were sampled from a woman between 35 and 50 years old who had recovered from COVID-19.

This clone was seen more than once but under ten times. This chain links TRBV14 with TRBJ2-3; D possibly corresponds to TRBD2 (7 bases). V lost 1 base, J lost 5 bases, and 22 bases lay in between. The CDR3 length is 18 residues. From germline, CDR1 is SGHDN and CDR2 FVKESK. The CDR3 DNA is TGTGCCAGCAGCCAAGTCCCCTTTGGGGCGGGGGCAGGAGATACGCAGTATTTT. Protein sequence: CASSQVPFGAGAGDTQYF.

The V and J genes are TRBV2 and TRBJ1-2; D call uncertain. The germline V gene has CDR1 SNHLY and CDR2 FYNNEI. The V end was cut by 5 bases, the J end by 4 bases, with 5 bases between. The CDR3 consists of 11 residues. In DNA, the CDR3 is TGTGCCAGCAGTCCTCTCTATGGCTACACCTTC. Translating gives CASSPLYGYTF.

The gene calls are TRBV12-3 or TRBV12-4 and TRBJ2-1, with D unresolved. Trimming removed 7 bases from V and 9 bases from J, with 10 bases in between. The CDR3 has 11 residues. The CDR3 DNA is TGTGCCAGCAACCTAGGAATTGAGCAGTTCTTC. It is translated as CASNLGIEQFF.

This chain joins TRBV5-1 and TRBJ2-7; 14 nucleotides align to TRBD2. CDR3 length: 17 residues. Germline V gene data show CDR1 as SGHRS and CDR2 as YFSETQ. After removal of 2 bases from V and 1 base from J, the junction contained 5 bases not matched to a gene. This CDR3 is CASSLGLAGGFSYEQYF. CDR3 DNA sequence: TGCGCCAGCAGCTTAGGACTAGCGGGGGGCTTTTCCTACGAGCAGTACTTC.

The CDR3 region is CASRFGQGYTEAFF. The DNA of the CDR3 is TGTGCCAGCAGATTCGGGCAGGGGTACACTGAAGCTTTCTTT. The gene calls are TRBV6-5 and TRBJ1-1, with TRBD1 as a possible D gene (6 bases). The ends were cut back, 6 bases at V and 3 bases at J, with 14 bases in the middle. CDR1 and CDR2 (germline): MNHEY, SVGAGI. The CDR3 is 14 amino acids.

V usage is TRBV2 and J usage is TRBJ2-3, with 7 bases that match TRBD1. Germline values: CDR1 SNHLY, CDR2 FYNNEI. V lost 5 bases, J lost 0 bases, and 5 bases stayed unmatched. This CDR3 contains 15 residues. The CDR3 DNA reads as TGTGCCAGCAGTCTCAGGGGGTTGAGCACAGATACGCAGTATTTT. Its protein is CASSLRGLSTDTQYF.

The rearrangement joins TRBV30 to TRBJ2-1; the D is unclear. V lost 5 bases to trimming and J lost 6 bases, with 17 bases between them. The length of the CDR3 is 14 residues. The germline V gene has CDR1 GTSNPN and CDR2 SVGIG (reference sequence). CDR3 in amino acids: CAWRGWVLSNEQFF. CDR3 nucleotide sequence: TGTGCCTGGCGCGGATGGGTCTTGAGCAATGAGCAGTTCTTC. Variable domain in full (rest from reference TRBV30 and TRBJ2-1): SQTIHQWPATLVQPVGSPLSLECTVEGTSNPNLYWYRQAAGRGLQLLFYSVGIGQISSEVPQNLSASRPQDRQFILSSKKLLLSDSGFYLCAWRGWVLSNEQFFGPGTRLTVL.

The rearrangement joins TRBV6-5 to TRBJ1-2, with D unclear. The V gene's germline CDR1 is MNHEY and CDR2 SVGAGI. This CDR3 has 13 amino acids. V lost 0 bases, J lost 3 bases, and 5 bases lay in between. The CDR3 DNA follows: TGTGCCAGCAGTTACTCGAGGGACTATGGCTACACCTTC. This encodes CASSYSRDYGYTF.

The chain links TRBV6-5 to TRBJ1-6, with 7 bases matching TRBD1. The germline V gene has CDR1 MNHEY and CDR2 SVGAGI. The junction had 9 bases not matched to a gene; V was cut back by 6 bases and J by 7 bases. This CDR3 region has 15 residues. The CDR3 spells CASSLVGGDNSPLHF. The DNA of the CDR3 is TGTGCCAGCAGCCTCGTAGGGGGCGACAATTCACCCCTCCACTTT.

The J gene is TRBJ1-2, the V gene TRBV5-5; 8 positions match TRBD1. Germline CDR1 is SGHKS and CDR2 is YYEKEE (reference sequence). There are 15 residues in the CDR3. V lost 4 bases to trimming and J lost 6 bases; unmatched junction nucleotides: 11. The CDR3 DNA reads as TGTGCCAGCAGCCCAGGACAGGGCGATCGCGATGGCTACACCTTC. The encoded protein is CASSPGQGDRDGYTF.

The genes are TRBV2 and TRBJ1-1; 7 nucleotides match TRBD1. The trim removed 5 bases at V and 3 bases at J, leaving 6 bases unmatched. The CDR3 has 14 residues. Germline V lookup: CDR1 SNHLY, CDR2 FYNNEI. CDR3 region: CASSTSTGDTEAFF. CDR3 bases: TGTGCCAGCAGTACCTCAACAGGGGACACTGAAGCTTTCTTT. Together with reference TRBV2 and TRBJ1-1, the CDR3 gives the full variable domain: EPEVTQTPSHQVTQMGQEVILRCVPISNHLYFYWYRQILGQKVEFLVSFYNNEISEKSEIFDDQFSVERPDGSNFTLKIRSTKLEDSAMYFCASSTSTGDTEAFFGQGTRLTVV.

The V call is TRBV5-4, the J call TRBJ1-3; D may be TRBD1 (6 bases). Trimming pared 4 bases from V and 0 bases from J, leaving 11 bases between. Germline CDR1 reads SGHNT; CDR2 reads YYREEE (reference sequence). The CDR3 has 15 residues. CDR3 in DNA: TGTGCCAGCAGCCCGACAGGCAGCTCTGGAAACACCATATATTTT. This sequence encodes CASSPTGSSGNTIYF.

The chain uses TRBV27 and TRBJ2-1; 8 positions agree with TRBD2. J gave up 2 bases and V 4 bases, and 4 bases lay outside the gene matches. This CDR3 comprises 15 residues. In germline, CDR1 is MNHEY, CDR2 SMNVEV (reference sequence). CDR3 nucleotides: TGTGCCAGCAGTTATCAAGCGGGGGCCTACAATGAGCAGTTCTTC. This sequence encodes CASSYQAGAYNEQFF.

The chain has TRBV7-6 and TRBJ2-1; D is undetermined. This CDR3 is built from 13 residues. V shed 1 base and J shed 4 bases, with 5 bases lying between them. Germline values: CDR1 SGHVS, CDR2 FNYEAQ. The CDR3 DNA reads TGTGCCAGCAGCTTAGGTCAGTACAATGAGCAGTTCTTC. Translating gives CASSLGQYNEQFF.

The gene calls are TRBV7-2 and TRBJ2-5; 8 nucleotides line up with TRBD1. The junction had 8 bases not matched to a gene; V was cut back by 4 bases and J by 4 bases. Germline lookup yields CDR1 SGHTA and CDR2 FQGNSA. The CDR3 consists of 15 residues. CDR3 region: CASSSVPDRGETQYF. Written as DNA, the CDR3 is TGTGCCAGCAGCTCCGTCCCCGACAGGGGAGAGACCCAGTACTTC.

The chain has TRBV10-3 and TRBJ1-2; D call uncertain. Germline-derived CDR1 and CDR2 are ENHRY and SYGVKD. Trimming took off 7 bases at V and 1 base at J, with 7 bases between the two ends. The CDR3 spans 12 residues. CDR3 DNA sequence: TGTGCCATCATGGCCAATAACTATGGCTACACCTTC. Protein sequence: CAIMANNYGYTF.

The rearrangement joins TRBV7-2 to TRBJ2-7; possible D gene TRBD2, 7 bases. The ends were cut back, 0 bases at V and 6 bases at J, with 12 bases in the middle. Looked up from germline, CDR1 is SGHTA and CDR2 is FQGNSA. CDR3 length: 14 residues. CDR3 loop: CASSLAGGGSEQYV. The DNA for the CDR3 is TGTGCCAGCAGCTTAGCGGGAGGGGGTAGCGAGCAGTACGTC.

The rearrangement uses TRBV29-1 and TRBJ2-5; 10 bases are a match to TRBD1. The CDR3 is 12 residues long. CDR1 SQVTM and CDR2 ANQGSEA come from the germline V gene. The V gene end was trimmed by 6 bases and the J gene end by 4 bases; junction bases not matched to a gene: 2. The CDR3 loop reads CSVRDRGETQYF. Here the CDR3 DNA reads TGCAGCGTCCGGGACAGGGGAGAGACCCAGTACTTC.

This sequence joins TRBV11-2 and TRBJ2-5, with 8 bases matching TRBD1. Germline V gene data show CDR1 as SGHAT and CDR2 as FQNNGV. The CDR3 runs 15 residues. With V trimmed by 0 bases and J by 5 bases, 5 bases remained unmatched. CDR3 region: CASSLDRGQSETQYF. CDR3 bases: TGTGCCAGCAGCTTAGACAGGGGGCAATCGGAGACCCAGTACTTC.

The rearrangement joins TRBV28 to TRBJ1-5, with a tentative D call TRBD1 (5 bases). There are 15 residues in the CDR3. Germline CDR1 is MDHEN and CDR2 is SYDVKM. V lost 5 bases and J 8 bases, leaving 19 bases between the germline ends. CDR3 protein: CASSPPWGVGEPQHF. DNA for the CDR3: TGTGCCAGCAGTCCCCCGTGGGGGGTAGGAGAGCCCCAGCATTTT.

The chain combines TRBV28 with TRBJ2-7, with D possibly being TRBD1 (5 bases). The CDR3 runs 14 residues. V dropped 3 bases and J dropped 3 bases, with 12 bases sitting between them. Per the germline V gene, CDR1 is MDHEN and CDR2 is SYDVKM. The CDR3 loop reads CASSFRATVYEQYF. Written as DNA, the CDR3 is TGTGCCAGCAGTTTTAGAGCGACAGTCTACGAGCAGTACTTC.

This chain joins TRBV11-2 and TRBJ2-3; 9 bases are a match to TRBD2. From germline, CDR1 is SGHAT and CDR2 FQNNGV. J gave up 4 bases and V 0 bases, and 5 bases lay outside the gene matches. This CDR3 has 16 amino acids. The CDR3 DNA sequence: TGTGCCAGCAGCTTAGAGGGCGGGGGGGCCCCAGATACGCAGTATTTT. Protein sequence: CASSLEGGGAPDTQYF. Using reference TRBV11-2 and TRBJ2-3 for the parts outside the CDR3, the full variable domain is EAGVAQSPRYKIIEKRQSVAFWCNPISGHATLYWYQQILGQGPKLLIQFQNNGVVDDSQLPKDRFSAERLKGVDSTLKIQPAKLEDSAVYLCASSLEGGGAPDTQYFGPGTRLTVL.

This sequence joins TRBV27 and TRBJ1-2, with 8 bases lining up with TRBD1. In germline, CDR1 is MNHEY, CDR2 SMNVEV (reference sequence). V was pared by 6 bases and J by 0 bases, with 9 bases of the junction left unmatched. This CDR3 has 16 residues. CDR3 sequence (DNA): TGTGCCAGCAGCCGAGGACAGGGAAGACCTAACTATGGCTACACCTTC. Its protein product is CASSRGQGRPNYGYTF.

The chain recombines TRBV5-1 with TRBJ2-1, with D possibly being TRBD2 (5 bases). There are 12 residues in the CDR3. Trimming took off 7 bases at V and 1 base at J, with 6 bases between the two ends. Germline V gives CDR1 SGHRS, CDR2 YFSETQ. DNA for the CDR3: TGCGCCAGCCCGGGGTCCTACAATGAGCAGTTCTTC. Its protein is CASPGSYNEQFF.

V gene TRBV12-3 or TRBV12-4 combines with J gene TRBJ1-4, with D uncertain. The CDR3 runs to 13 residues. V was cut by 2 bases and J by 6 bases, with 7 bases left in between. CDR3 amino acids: CASSLHGDEKLFF. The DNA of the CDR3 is TGTGCCAGCAGTTTACACGGGGATGAAAAACTGTTTTTT.

The CDR3 DNA reads as TGCAGCGTTGAAGAACCGACAGCTGGAAACACCATATATTTT. Its protein is CSVEEPTAGNTIYF. The rearrangement joins TRBV29-1 to TRBJ1-3; D is possibly TRBD1 (5 bases). V lost 0 bases and J lost 2, with 8 bases in between. Germline lookup yields CDR1 SQVTM and CDR2 ANQGSEA. This CDR3 is 14 amino acids long.

This chain's CDR3 is CASSYRGRSGNTIYF. The CDR3 DNA is TGTGCCAGCAGTTACAGGGGGCGATCTGGAAACACCATATATTTT. V usage is TRBV6-6 and J usage is TRBJ1-3, with 7 bases matching TRBD1. Germline V gives CDR1 MNHNY, CDR2 SVGAGI (reference sequence). The junction had 2 bases not matched to a gene; V was cut back by 2 bases and J by 1 base. The CDR3 is 15 amino acids.